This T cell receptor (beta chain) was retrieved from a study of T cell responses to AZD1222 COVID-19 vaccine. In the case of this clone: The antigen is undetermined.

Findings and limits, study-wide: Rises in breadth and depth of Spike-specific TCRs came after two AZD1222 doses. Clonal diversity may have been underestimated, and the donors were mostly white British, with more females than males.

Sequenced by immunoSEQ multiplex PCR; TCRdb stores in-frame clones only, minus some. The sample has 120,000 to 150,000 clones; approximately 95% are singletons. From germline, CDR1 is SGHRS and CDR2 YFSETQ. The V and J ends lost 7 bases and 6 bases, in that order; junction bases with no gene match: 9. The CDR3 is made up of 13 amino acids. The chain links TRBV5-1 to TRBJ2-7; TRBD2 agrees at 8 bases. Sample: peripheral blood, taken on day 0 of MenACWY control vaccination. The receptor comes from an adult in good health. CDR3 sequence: CASRGGQGSEQYF. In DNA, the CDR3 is TGCGCCAGCCGGGGGGGCCAGGGGAGCGAGCAGTACTTC. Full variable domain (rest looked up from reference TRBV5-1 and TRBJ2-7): KAGVTQTPRYLIKTRGQQVTLSCSPISGHRSVSWYQQTPGQGLQFLFEYFSETQRNKGNFPGRFSGRQFSNSRSEMNVSTLELGDSALYLCASRGGQGSEQYFGPGTRLTVT.